Each of the 6 T cell receptor beta chains below was sequenced from the same sample in a study of Graves' ophthalmopathy and Graves' hyperthyroidism. Amplifying from RNA transcripts, the study obtained TCR beta CDR3 regions. Amplification began with first-round RT-PCR using HTBI primers, then second-round multiplex PCR was performed. From the multiplex PCR reads, TCRdb called clonotypes with MiXCR, one entry per CDR3 protein. The table includes over a million distinct CDR3 sequences, less than 45% detected once. Material: peripheral blood or thyroid tissue (not recorded which). All receptors come from an adult man with Graves' hyperthyroidism.

A few counts support this clonotype. The chain has TRBV12-3 or TRBV12-4 and TRBJ2-6, with D hard to call. The CDR3 spans 18 residues. Trimming removed 7 bases at V and 0 bases at J, with 19 bases between. The CDR3 sequence: CASKDPGSPSSGANVLTF. DNA for the CDR3: TGTGCCAGCAAGGATCCAGGCAGCCCAAGCTCTGGGGCCAACGTCCTGACTTTC.

This rearrangement joins TRBV7-9 to TRBJ1-6; D gene unclear. Germline-derived CDR1 and CDR2 are SEHNR and FQNEAQ (reference sequence). The CDR3 consists of 16 residues. V lost 4 bases, J lost 6 bases, and 16 bases lay in between. The CDR3 DNA reads as TGTGCCAGCAGCTCGAGGTTGGGTGTCGGTAATTCACCCCTCCACTTT. The encoded protein is CASSSRLGVGNSPLHF.

This clonotype was counted at least ten times. V is TRBV2 and J is TRBJ1-1, with D unresolved. CDR3 length: 13 residues. The germline CDR1 and CDR2 sequences are SNHLY and FYNNEI. Trimming took 5 bases from V and 1 from J, leaving 8 bases between them. The DNA for the CDR3 is TGTGCCAGCAGTCAGACAAGGAACACTGAAGCTTTCTTT. Translating it yields CASSQTRNTEAFF.

The rearrangement uses TRBV4-1 and TRBJ2-5; D perhaps matches TRBD2 (5 bases). The CDR3 has 17 amino acids. Germline lookup yields CDR1 MGHRA and CDR2 YSYEKL. Trimming took 0 bases from V and 5 from J, leaving 19 bases between them. CDR3 nucleotide sequence: TGCGCCAGCAGCCAAGATCTAACAACTAGTGGGTGGGAGACCCAGTACTTC. This encodes CASSQDLTTSGWETQYF.

The V and J genes are TRBV29-1 and TRBJ1-3; D not resolved. This CDR3 comprises 13 residues. Trimming shortened V by 1 base and J by 4 bases, and 8 bases separated the two germline ends. Germline-derived CDR1 and CDR2 are SQVTM and ANQGSEA. The chain's CDR3 is CSVEGRSGNTIYF. CDR3 coding DNA: TGCAGCGTTGAAGGGAGGTCGGGAAACACCATATATTTT.

This clonotype was recorded at least ten times. This chain joins TRBV7-8 and TRBJ2-7, with 7 bases lining up with TRBD1. Germline V gives CDR1 SGHVS, CDR2 FQNEAQ. The CDR3 is made up of 15 amino acids. The J segment lost 1 base and the V segment lost 4 bases, leaving 7 bases of the junction unmatched. The CDR3 nucleotides read TGTGCCAGCAGCTCCTCAGGGGGAGAGTCCTACGAGCAGTACTTC. Encoded protein: CASSSSGGESYEQYF.